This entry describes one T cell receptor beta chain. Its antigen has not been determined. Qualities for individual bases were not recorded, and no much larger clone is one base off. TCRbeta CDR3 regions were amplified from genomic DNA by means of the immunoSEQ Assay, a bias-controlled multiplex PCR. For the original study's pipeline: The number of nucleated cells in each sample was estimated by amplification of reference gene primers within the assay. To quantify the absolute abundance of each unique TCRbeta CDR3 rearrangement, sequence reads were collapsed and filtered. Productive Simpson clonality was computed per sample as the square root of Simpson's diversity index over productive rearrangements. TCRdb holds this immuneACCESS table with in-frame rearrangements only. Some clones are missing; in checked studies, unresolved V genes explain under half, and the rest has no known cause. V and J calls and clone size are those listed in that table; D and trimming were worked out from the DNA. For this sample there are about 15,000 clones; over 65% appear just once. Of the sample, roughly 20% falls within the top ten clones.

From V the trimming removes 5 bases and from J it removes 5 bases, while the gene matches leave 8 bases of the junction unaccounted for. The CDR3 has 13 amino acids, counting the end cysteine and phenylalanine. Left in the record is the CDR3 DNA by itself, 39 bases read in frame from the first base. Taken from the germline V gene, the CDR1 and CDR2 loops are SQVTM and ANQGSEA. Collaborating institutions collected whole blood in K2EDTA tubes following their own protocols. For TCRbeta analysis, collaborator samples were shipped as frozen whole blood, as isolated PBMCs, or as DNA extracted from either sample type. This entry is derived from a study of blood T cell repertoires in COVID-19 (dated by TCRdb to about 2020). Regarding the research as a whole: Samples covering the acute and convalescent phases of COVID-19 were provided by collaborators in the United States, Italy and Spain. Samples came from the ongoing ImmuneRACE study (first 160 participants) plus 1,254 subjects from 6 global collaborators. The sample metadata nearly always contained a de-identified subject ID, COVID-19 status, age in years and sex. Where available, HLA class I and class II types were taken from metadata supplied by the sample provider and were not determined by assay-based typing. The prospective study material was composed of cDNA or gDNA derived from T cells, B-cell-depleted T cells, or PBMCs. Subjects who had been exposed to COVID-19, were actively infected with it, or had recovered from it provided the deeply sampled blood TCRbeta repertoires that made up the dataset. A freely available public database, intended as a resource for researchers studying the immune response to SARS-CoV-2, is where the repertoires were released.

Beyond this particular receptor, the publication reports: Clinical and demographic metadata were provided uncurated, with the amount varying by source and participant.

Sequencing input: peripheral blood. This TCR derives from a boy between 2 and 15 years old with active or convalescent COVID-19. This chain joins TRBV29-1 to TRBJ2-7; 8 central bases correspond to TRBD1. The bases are TGCAGCGTTCAGGGGGCGGAAAGGAACGAGCAGTACTTC. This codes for CSVQGAERNEQYF.